The 28 T cell receptor beta chains presented below share a single source sample, sequenced in a study of cytomegalovirus exposure and HLA in healthy donors. The PCR was carried out with 60 Vbeta primers and 13 Jbeta primers. Measured with immunoSEQ multiplex PCR; TCRdb has only the in-frame clones, and not every one. The sample comprises approximately 170,000 clones, over 80% of which are singletons, and about 1.9% rests with the top ten. Sequencing input: PBMCs. The receptor set was obtained from a human donor in good health.

The V gene is TRBV11-2, the J gene TRBJ1-2, with D maybe TRBD1 (5 bases). This CDR3 region has 14 residues. Between the trimmed V and J ends, which lost 1 base and 8 bases, there was a span of 14 bases. CDR1 is SGHAT, CDR2 FQNNGV, per germline. CDR3 nucleotides: TGTGCCAGCAGCTTAGGCAGGGAATATGGAGGCTACACCTTC. Encoded protein: CASSLGREYGGYTF.

The rearrangement uses TRBV6-1 and TRBJ1-1; tentative D call: TRBD1 (5 bases). The V gene lost 2 bases and the J gene lost 1 base, with 8 bases spanning the gap. Per the germline V gene, CDR1 is MNHNS and CDR2 is SASEGT. This CDR3 comprises 14 residues. CDR3 region: CASSETGTNTEAFF. CDR3 coding DNA: TGTGCCAGCAGTGAAACAGGAACGAACACTGAAGCTTTCTTT.

In the case of this clone: The junction shows a germline mismatch at one end, possibly a read error. CDR3 amino acids: CSSSYPGTVSEKLFF. The DNA of the CDR3 is TGTTCCAGCAGCTACCCCGGCACAGTGAGTGAAAAACTGTTTTTT. The V call is TRBV7-9, the J call TRBJ1-4; D gene unclear. The CDR3 consists of 15 residues. The germline V gene encodes CDR1 SEHNR and CDR2 FQNEAQ (reference sequence).

V usage is TRBV27 and J usage is TRBJ1-2, with TRBD1 identical over 10 bases. CDR3 length: 13 amino acids. V was pared by 10 bases and J by 3 bases, with 5 bases of the junction left unmatched. The germline V gene has CDR1 MNHEY and CDR2 SMNVEV (reference sequence). The CDR3 DNA reads TGTGCCACCCGGACAGGGGGAGACTATGGCTACACCTTC. Protein: CATRTGGDYGYTF.

The J gene is TRBJ2-1, the V gene TRBV6-5, with D tentatively TRBD2 (7 bases). The CDR3 is 15 residues long. CDR1 is MNHEY, CDR2 SVGAGI, per germline. Trimming removed 2 bases from V and 7 bases from J, with 15 bases in between. The CDR3 bases are TGTGCCAGCAGTTACGGGGGGGCTACGATAAATGAGCAGTTCTTC. The encoded protein is CASSYGGATINEQFF.

This chain joins TRBV7-9 and TRBJ2-4; 9 positions agree with TRBD1. The J segment lost 8 bases and the V segment lost 4 bases, leaving 18 bases of the junction unmatched. The length of the CDR3 is 18 residues. CDR1 is SEHNR, CDR2 FQNEAQ, per germline (reference sequence). The CDR3 DNA reads TGTGCCAGCAGCTCAAATCCGGGACAGGGCGTTTTGGGGGACATTCAGTACTTC. This sequence encodes CASSSNPGQGVLGDIQYF.

The CDR3 DNA reads TGTGCCAGCAGCGCCTCGGGACAGGTTAACACCGGGGAGCTGTTTTTT. It yields the protein CASSASGQVNTGELFF. The chain carries TRBV9 and TRBJ2-2; 8 nucleotides match TRBD1. Trimming removed 3 bases from V and 2 bases from J; junction bases left unmatched: 6. The CDR3 runs 16 residues. Germline assignment: CDR1 SGDLS and CDR2 YYNGEE.

The gene calls are TRBV27 and TRBJ1-1; possibly TRBD1 for D (6 bases). Germline CDR1 and CDR2: MNHEY and SMNVEV (reference sequence). CDR3 length equals 14 residues. The germline V and J ends were trimmed by 6 bases and 3 bases, with 14 bases remaining between them. Here the CDR3 reads CASRSGGGDTEAFF. The CDR3 DNA follows: TGTGCCAGCAGATCAGGAGGGGGGGACACTGAAGCTTTCTTT.

The CDR3 nucleotides are TGTGCCATCAGTGAGGTTGGACAGGCCTACGAGCAGTACTTC. It specifies CAISEVGQAYEQYF. V and J are TRBV10-3 and TRBJ2-7, with 7 bases identical to TRBD1. CDR3 size: 14 residues. The germline CDR1 and CDR2 sequences are ENHRY and SYGVKD. The junction had 3 bases not matched to a gene; V was cut back by 2 bases and J by 2 bases.

The chain recombines TRBV2 with TRBJ1-2; possible D gene TRBD1, 6 bases. The CDR3 loop spans 13 amino acids. CDR1 is SNHLY, CDR2 FYNNEI, per germline. Trimming took off 3 bases at V and 6 bases at J, with 11 bases between the two ends. The CDR3 loop reads CASSDRDKNGYTF. The CDR3 DNA sequence: TGTGCCAGCAGTGACCGGGACAAAAATGGCTACACCTTC.

The chain employs TRBV6-6 and TRBJ2-1; D is unclear. Deletions cut 6 bases from V and 5 bases from J, with 17 bases between. Germline CDR1 MNHNY, CDR2 SVGAGI (reference sequence). The CDR3 spans 15 residues. Here the CDR3 DNA reads TGTGCCAGCAGAGCCGGGTCCAAAGTTCACAATGAGCAGTTCTTC. Translation: CASRAGSKVHNEQFF.

The V and J genes are TRBV7-7 and TRBJ2-5; TRBD1 matches 10 bases. The CDR3 has 15 residues. The V and J ends lost 1 base and 4 bases, in that order; junction bases with no gene match: 3. From germline, CDR1 is SSHAT and CDR2 FNYEAQ (reference sequence). DNA of the CDR3: TGTGCCAGCAGCTTAGAGACAGGGGGCACAGAGACCCAGTACTTC. The encoded protein is CASSLETGGTETQYF. The variable domain in full, with the rest retrieved from reference TRBV7-7 and TRBJ2-5, is GAGVSQSPRYKVTKRGQDVTLRCDPISSHATLYWYQQALGQGPEFLTYFNYEAQPDKSGLPSDRFSAERPEGSISTLTIQRTEQRDSAMYRCASSLETGGTETQYFGPGTRLLVL.

The CDR3 here is CASSLSDTGSTDTQYF. Written as DNA, the CDR3 is TGTGCCAGCAGCTTATCCGATACTGGTAGCACAGATACGCAGTATTTT. The chain employs TRBV7-6 and TRBJ2-3; D call uncertain. The CDR3 is made up of 16 amino acids. CDR1 is SGHVS and CDR2 is FNYEAQ in the germline V gene. The germline V and J ends were trimmed by 2 bases and 0 bases, with 12 bases remaining between them.

The chain links TRBV14 to TRBJ2-4; D not resolved. Trimming took off 1 base at V and 0 bases at J, with 4 bases between the two ends. The CDR3 loop spans 14 amino acids. Germline CDR1 reads SGHDN; CDR2 reads FVKESK. The CDR3 DNA is TGTGCCAGCAGCCAAGGAGAAGCCAAAAACATTCAGTACTTC. It specifies CASSQGEAKNIQYF. Combining the CDR3 with reference TRBV14 and TRBJ2-4 gives the whole variable domain EAGVTQFPSHSVIEKGQTVTLRCDPISGHDNLYWYRRVMGKEIKFLLHFVKESKQDESGMPNNRFLAERTGGTYSTLKVQPAELEDSGVYFCASSQGEAKNIQYFGAGTRLSVL.

J is TRBJ2-7 and V is TRBV7-2, with unresolved D. V lost 2 bases and J 2 bases, leaving 7 bases between the germline ends. Looked up from germline, CDR1 is SGHTA and CDR2 is FQGNSA. There are 13 residues in the CDR3. The CDR3 here is CASSLTGTYEQYF. The DNA of the CDR3 is TGTGCCAGCAGCTTAACGGGTACCTACGAGCAGTACTTC.

The chain carries TRBV4-1 and TRBJ2-1; D may be TRBD1 (6 bases). Per germline, CDR1 MGHRA and CDR2 YSYEKL. V was cut by 0 bases and J by 8 bases, with 20 bases left in between. This CDR3 is 17 amino acids long. This chain's CDR3 is CASSQDWNREKSYEQFF. The CDR3 DNA follows: TGCGCCAGCAGCCAAGATTGGAACAGGGAAAAAAGCTATGAGCAGTTCTTC.

This clone came up a few times. V is TRBV14 and J is TRBJ1-2; tentative D call: TRBD1 (6 bases). Germline values: CDR1 SGHDN, CDR2 FVKESK. V dropped 3 bases and J dropped 1 base, with 15 bases sitting between them. This CDR3 comprises 16 residues. The CDR3 bases are TGTGCCAGCAGCCAGGGGGCCCTCTTCTATAACTATGGCTACACCTTC. Amino acid sequence: CASSQGALFYNYGYTF.

Only one count was recorded for this clone. The rearrangement links TRBV13 to TRBJ1-4; maybe TRBD1 (6 bases). Germline assignment: CDR1 PRHDT and CDR2 FYEKMQ (reference sequence). Trimming left V 0 bases short and J 5 bases short, with 10 bases between. The CDR3 contains 15 residues. CDR3 nucleotides: TGTGCCAGCAGCTTAGGACAGGGACGAAATGAAAAACTGTTTTTT. Translation: CASSLGQGRNEKLFF.

The rearrangement links TRBV12-5 to TRBJ1-1; TRBD1 might be the D (6 bases). CDR1 LGHNT and CDR2 FRNRAP come from the germline V gene. There are 13 residues in the CDR3. Trimming removed 1 base from V and 9 bases from J, with 12 bases in between. In nucleotides, the CDR3 is TGTGCTAGTGGTTTGGCGGGACAATCTCAAGCTTTCTTT. Its protein is CASGLAGQSQAFF.

The chain uses TRBV13 and TRBJ2-7; 14 positions agree with TRBD2. J was trimmed by 2 bases and V by 5 bases; bases with no gene match: 8. The CDR3 sequence is 17 residues long. Germline V gene data show CDR1 as PRHDT and CDR2 as FYEKMQ (reference sequence). The CDR3 loop reads CASSRGLAGGLTYEQYF. DNA of the CDR3: TGTGCCAGCAGCCGAGGACTAGCGGGGGGCCTTACCTACGAGCAGTACTTC.

The chain employs TRBV4-3 and TRBJ1-6, with D tentatively TRBD1 (6 bases). With 4 bases removed from V and 4 bases from J, the gap between germline ends came to 17 bases. CDR1 is LGHNA, CDR2 YSLEER, per germline. The length of the CDR3 is 17 residues. The CDR3, as DNA: TGCGCCAGCAGCCCTCGACTTGGACAGACTTATAATTCACCCCTCCACTTT. Translated: CASSPRLGQTYNSPLHF.

In nucleotides, the CDR3 is TGTGCCAGCAGCGCAGAGGCCGGGACAGCCGATTTCGATGAGCAGTTCTTC. Translation gives CASSAEAGTADFDEQFF. The rearrangement joins TRBV25-1 to TRBJ2-1; 7 nucleotides agree with TRBD1. J gave up 8 bases and V 6 bases, and 19 bases lay outside the gene matches. This CDR3 spans 17 amino acids. The V gene's germline CDR1 is MGHDK and CDR2 SYGVNS.

This chain connects TRBV7-9 to TRBJ2-1, with 8 bases aligning to TRBD1. Per the germline V gene, CDR1 is SEHNR and CDR2 is FQNEAQ (reference sequence). V was pared by 6 bases and J by 9 bases, with 10 bases of the junction left unmatched. The CDR3 has 14 amino acids. As DNA, the CDR3 is TGTGCCAGCAGTCTAGGGGGACAGGTGGGTGAGCAGTTCTTC. Translation: CASSLGGQVGEQFF.

V and J are TRBV9 and TRBJ1-1, with a weak D call TRBD1 (5 bases). Germline loops: CDR1 SGDLS, CDR2 YYNGEE. Trimming shortened V by 2 bases and J by 5 bases, and 10 bases separated the two germline ends. The length of the CDR3 is 13 residues. CDR3 sequence: CASSVQEGTEAFF. The CDR3 nucleotides are TGTGCCAGCAGCGTGCAGGAGGGGACTGAAGCTTTCTTT. The entire variable domain, with the rest obtained from reference TRBV9 and TRBJ1-1, is as follows: DSGVTQTPKHLITATGQRVTLRCSPRSGDLSVYWYQQSLDQGLQFLIQYYNGEERAKGNILERFSAQQFPDLHSELNLSSLELGDSALYFCASSVQEGTEAFFGQGTRLTVV.

V is TRBV25-1 and J is TRBJ2-3; 10 bases map to TRBD1. The ends lost 4 bases at V and 6 bases at J; junction bases unmatched: 13. Germline assignment: CDR1 MGHDK and CDR2 SYGVNS. The CDR3 loop spans 17 amino acids. The CDR3 DNA sequence: TGTGCCAGCAGTGGGGGGTTCAGGGACAGGGGTTACGATACGCAGTATTTT. Amino acid sequence: CASSGGFRDRGYDTQYF. The entire variable domain, with the rest obtained from reference TRBV25-1 and TRBJ2-3, is as follows: EADIYQTPRYLVIGTGKKITLECSQTMGHDKMYWYQQDPGMELHLIHYSYGVNSTEKGDLSSESTVSRIRTEHFPLTLESARPSHTSQYLCASSGGFRDRGYDTQYFGPGTRLTVL.

V and J are TRBV23-1 and TRBJ1-2, with D unresolved. TRBV23-1 is annotated as an ORF whose role is uncertain. V dropped 4 bases and J dropped 4 bases, with 4 bases sitting between them. The CDR3 runs to 11 residues. The chain's CDR3 is CASSPSYGYTF. CDR3 sequence (DNA): TGCGCCAGCAGTCCCAGCTATGGCTACACCTTC.

The sample holds one count of this clone. The chain couples TRBV5-1 to TRBJ2-7; 11 nucleotides line up with TRBD2. The germline gives CDR1 SGHRS, CDR2 YFSETQ. V was pared by 0 bases and J by 6 bases, with 5 bases of the junction left unmatched. The CDR3 spans 15 residues. The CDR3 is CASSLAGLAAREQYF. CDR3 nucleotide sequence: TGCGCCAGCAGCTTGGCGGGACTAGCGGCTCGCGAGCAGTACTTC.

V is TRBV15 and J is TRBJ1-1, with D perhaps matching TRBD1 (6 bases). The CDR3 is made up of 15 amino acids. CDR1 is LNHNV and CDR2 is YYDKDF in the germline V gene (reference sequence). V lost 2 bases and J 4 bases, leaving 14 bases between the germline ends. The CDR3 DNA is TGTGCCACCAGCAGATCAACGGGGGGCCCCACTGAAGCTTTCTTT. This encodes CATSRSTGGPTEAFF.